The 9 T cell receptor beta chains reported below all come from one sample, sequenced in a study of blood T cell dynamics during melanoma immunotherapy. TCRdb's table, derived via immunoSEQ multiplex PCR, lists solely in-frame clones and lacks some. Among over 9,000 clones listed, 70% to 90% were seen once. The time point was: week 3, after first cycle of checkpoint inhibitor. The material sequenced was blood, taken from a patient treated with checkpoint blockade. The receptor source for this set is a human donor with melanoma.

This clone was counted once. The V call is TRBV7-2, the J call TRBJ2-1, with 10 bases that match TRBD1. The V and J ends lost 5 bases and 7 bases, in that order; junction bases with no gene match: 5. CDR1 and CDR2 (germline): SGHTA, FQGNSA. The CDR3 is 14 amino acids. The DNA of the CDR3 is TGTGCCAGCAGCCTTCCGGGACAGGGGAATGAGCAGTTCTTC. It yields the protein CASSLPGQGNEQFF.

This chain connects TRBV6-1 to TRBJ1-1; a weak D match, TRBD1 (6 bases). From germline, CDR1 is MNHNS and CDR2 SASEGT. V lost 7 bases and J 2 bases, leaving 14 bases between the germline ends. The CDR3 has 14 amino acids. CDR3 region: CASTEGGANTEAFF. CDR3 bases: TGTGCCAGCACCGAGGGGGGGGCCAACACTGAAGCTTTCTTT.

The chain combines TRBV7-9 with TRBJ2-6, with 8 positions matching TRBD1. CDR1 is SEHNR and CDR2 is FQNEAQ in the germline V gene (reference sequence). V lost 5 bases, J lost 4 bases, and 4 bases stayed unmatched. The CDR3 consists of 15 residues. The CDR3 protein is CASSGRGLGANVLTF. CDR3 coding DNA: TGTGCCAGCAGCGGCAGGGGGCTCGGGGCCAACGTCCTGACTTTC. The full variable domain, its missing parts supplied by reference TRBV7-9 and TRBJ2-6, is DTGVSQNPRHKITKRGQNVTFRCDPISEHNRLYWYRQTLGQGPEFLTYFQNEAQLEKSRLLSDRFSAERPKGSFSTLEIQRTEQGDSAMYLCASSGRGLGANVLTFGAGSRLTVL.

This clone appeared once. The junction differs from germline at one of its ends, possibly a read error. The gene calls are TRBV7-7 and TRBJ1-4; D ambiguous. Looked up from germline, CDR1 is SSHAT and CDR2 is FNYEAQ (reference sequence). The CDR3 covers 15 residues. In DNA form, the CDR3 reads TGTGCTAGCAGCTTAGGCCTGGGCCCTAATGAAAAACTGTTTTTT. This encodes CASSLGLGPNEKLFF.

V gene TRBV4-3 combines with J gene TRBJ1-4; D gene ambiguous. This CDR3 is built from 13 residues. CDR1 and CDR2 (germline): LGHNA, YSLEER. With 4 bases removed from V and 7 bases from J, the gap between germline ends came to 10 bases. The CDR3 spells CASSLYMGEKLFF. CDR3 sequence (DNA): TGCGCCAGCAGCCTCTATATGGGTGAAAAACTGTTTTTT.

This chain links TRBV6-5 with TRBJ2-5, with D perhaps matching TRBD1 (5 bases). V dropped 6 bases and J dropped 4 bases, with 9 bases sitting between them. The germline gives CDR1 MNHEY, CDR2 SVGAGI. This CDR3 region has 12 residues. DNA of the CDR3: TGTGCCAGCAGAGGGGCCCTAGAGACCCAGTACTTC. Protein: CASRGALETQYF.

This chain uses TRBV7-2 with TRBJ2-7; D is perhaps TRBD1 (5 bases). The CDR3 covers 13 residues. V was clipped by 5 bases and J by 4 bases, with 12 bases between them. Germline CDR1 reads SGHTA; CDR2 reads FQGNSA. CDR3 nucleotide sequence: TGTGCCAGCAGCCTACATCAGGGATACGAGCAGTACTTC. Protein product: CASSLHQGYEQYF.

The rearrangement links TRBV5-1 to TRBJ2-7; TRBD2 agrees at 8 bases. The V gene's germline CDR1 is SGHRS and CDR2 YFSETQ. The V and J ends lost 0 bases and 2 bases, in that order; junction bases with no gene match: 7. The CDR3 loop spans 16 amino acids. CDR3 bases: TGCGCCAGCAGCTTGGGACTCGGGGGGGCGGCCTACGAGCAGTACTTC. This sequence encodes CASSLGLGGAAYEQYF.

J is TRBJ1-2 and V is TRBV7-9; 8 nucleotides agree with TRBD1. CDR3 size: 15 residues. V lost 3 bases, J lost 5 bases, and 8 bases stayed unmatched. CDR1 is SEHNR and CDR2 is FQNEAQ in the germline V gene (reference sequence). The CDR3 coding sequence is TGTGCCAGCAGCTTTACAGGGGGGCAAGAATATGGCTACACCTTC. Translated: CASSFTGGQEYGYTF.